One sample yielded the 26 T cell receptor beta chains listed below, sequenced in a study of metastatic and nonmetastatic thyroid tumors. Patients had received no treatment of any kind before thyroid surgery. TCRdb reassembled clones from the PCR reads with MiXCR. The sample shows around 40,000 clones, 17% of them seen only once. The sequenced sample consisted of blood. These receptor sequences come from a male donor with papillary thyroid cancer or a benign thyroid nodule (not recorded which). Some clones in this sample may be carry-over from other donors' samples.

This clone showed up many times. CDR3 residues: CSAPPLPTGNEQFF. Here the CDR3 DNA reads TGCAGTGCTCCGCCCTTACCGACGGGAAATGAGCAGTTCTTC. This chain uses TRBV20-1 with TRBJ2-1; tentatively, D is TRBD2 (5 bases). Germline CDR1 DFQATT, CDR2 SNEGSKA (reference sequence). V lost 5 bases and J lost 7, with 18 bases in between. The CDR3 length is 14 residues.

This clone appeared many times. The rearrangement links TRBV11-2 to TRBJ2-1; 7 nucleotides line up with TRBD2. CDR3 length: 14 amino acids. Germline CDR1 SGHAT, CDR2 FQNNGV. The J segment lost 5 bases and the V segment lost 3 bases, leaving 4 bases of the junction unmatched. CDR3 amino acids: CASSFGREHNEQFF. CDR3 nucleotides: TGTGCCAGCAGCTTTGGGAGGGAACACAATGAGCAGTTCTTC.

This clone was detected ten times or more. This chain joins TRBV24-1 and TRBJ2-2; TRBD1 matches at 8 bases. From germline, CDR1 is KGHDR and CDR2 SFDVKD. This CDR3 comprises 15 residues. V lost 6 bases to trimming and J lost 4 bases; unmatched junction nucleotides: 6. The CDR3 loop is CATSSFGQGTGELFF. DNA for the CDR3: TGTGCCACCAGTAGTTTTGGACAGGGCACCGGGGAGCTGTTTTTT.

This clone was observed a few times. The chain employs TRBV28 and TRBJ2-2; possibly TRBD2 for D (6 bases). The CDR3 runs to 15 residues. V was shortened by 3 bases and J by 4 bases, with 12 bases between the two germline ends. Germline V gene data show CDR1 as MDHEN and CDR2 as SYDVKM. CDR3 sequence reads: CASSFPGVGTGELFF. CDR3 DNA: TGTGCCAGCAGTTTCCCGGGAGTTGGCACCGGGGAGCTGTTTTTT.

This clone was found many times. The chain uses TRBV5-1 and TRBJ2-3; TRBD2 is a possible D gene (5 bases). There are 14 residues in the CDR3. Germline V gives CDR1 SGHRS, CDR2 YFSETQ. Trimming removed 4 bases at V and 2 bases at J, with 11 bases between. The CDR3 here is CASSPGIATDTQYF. The CDR3 bases are TGCGCCAGCAGCCCGGGGATTGCCACAGATACGCAGTATTTT.

The CDR3 DNA sequence: TGTGCCAGCAGCCCCGTACAGGGACTTAATTCACCCCTCCACTTT. This codes for CASSPVQGLNSPLHF. J is TRBJ1-6 and V is TRBV6-1; a possible D gene is TRBD1 (6 bases). This CDR3 comprises 15 residues. CDR1 and CDR2 (germline): MNHNS, SASEGT. Trimming cost V 6 bases and J 6 bases, with 15 bases left between them.

In its sample, this clone was seen many times. J is TRBJ1-1 and V is TRBV9, with D unresolved. The CDR3 consists of 16 residues. With 0 bases removed from V and 6 bases from J, the gap between germline ends came to 18 bases. CDR1 and CDR2 (germline): SGDLS, YYNGEE. The CDR3, as DNA: TGTGCCAGCAGCGTAGAGGCCGGGGTGGAAGGCGCTGAAGCTTTCTTT. It specifies CASSVEAGVEGAEAFF.

The chain joins TRBV6-6 to TRBJ2-1; 10 positions agree with TRBD2. With V trimmed by 10 bases and J by 9 bases, 15 bases remained unmatched. The germline V gene has CDR1 MNHNY and CDR2 SVGAGI (reference sequence). There are 15 residues in the CDR3. CDR3 nucleotides: TGTGCCACCATTTACGGAGCGGGAGGGGCGGGTGAGCAGTTCTTC. The encoded protein is CATIYGAGGAGEQFF.

This clone appeared many times. The CDR3 spells CASSEEAGFNQPQHF. As DNA, the CDR3 is TGTGCCAGCAGCGAGGAGGCAGGGTTCAATCAGCCCCAGCATTTT. V is TRBV6-1 and J is TRBJ1-5; D is possibly TRBD1 (5 bases). The V end lost 6 bases, the J end lost 3 bases, and 15 bases lay between the germline ends. The CDR3 is 15 residues long. Germline CDR1 reads MNHNS; CDR2 reads SASEGT.

This clone was picked up many times. Given a much more abundant clone one base away, this may be a read error. This chain links TRBV6-5 with TRBJ1-2; D unclear. The CDR3 totals 13 residues. V shed 6 bases and J shed 6 bases, with 14 bases lying between them. CDR1 and CDR2 from the germline V gene are MNHEY and SVGAGI. The CDR3 sequence: CASSYNRRDGYTF. For the CDR3, the DNA is TGTGCCAGCAGCTACAACCGACGGGATGGCTACACCTTC.

By its share, this clone is medium-sized (0.01 to 0.1%). The chain recombines TRBV19 with TRBJ2-7; D gene ambiguous. The germline gives CDR1 LNHDA, CDR2 SQIVND (reference sequence). CDR3 size: 14 residues. The V end lost 7 bases, the J end lost 0 bases, and 13 bases lay between the germline ends. The chain's CDR3 is CASTTTIRSYEQYF. CDR3 DNA sequence: TGTGCCAGTACCACGACAATCCGCTCCTACGAGCAGTACTTC.

This clone was counted ten times or more. The chain employs TRBV5-1 and TRBJ2-5, with 7 bases fitting TRBD1. Germline V lookup: CDR1 SGHRS, CDR2 YFSETQ. This CDR3 is 14 amino acids long. The V segment lost 5 bases and the J segment 1 base; nucleotides outside the gene matches: 5. The CDR3 protein is CASRPGQPQETQYF. CDR3 nucleotide sequence: TGCGCCAGCAGACCGGGACAGCCCCAAGAGACCCAGTACTTC.

This clone turned up a few times. The chain is built from TRBV29-1 and TRBJ1-4; D gene ambiguous. This CDR3 is 14 amino acids long. Germline V gene data show CDR1 as SQVTM and CDR2 as ANQGSEA. The V end was cut by 7 bases, the J end by 7 bases, with 19 bases between. CDR3 nucleotides: TGCAGCGCCGGCGGACGTAACGGAGGTGAAAAACTGTTTTTT. Its protein is CSAGGRNGGEKLFF.

The chain recombines TRBV12-3 or TRBV12-4 with TRBJ2-2, with 8 bases aligning to TRBD1. The length of the CDR3 is 15 residues. The J segment lost 5 bases and the V segment lost 4 bases, leaving 6 bases of the junction unmatched. CDR3 nucleotide sequence: TGTGCCAGCAGTTCGAGGACAGGGACGACCGGGGAGCTGTTTTTT. It encodes CASSSRTGTTGELFF.

This clone was recorded at least ten times. The V call is TRBV29-1, the J call TRBJ2-1, with TRBD2 matching over 10 bases. This CDR3 is 13 amino acids long. Germline V gives CDR1 SQVTM, CDR2 ANQGSEA. J was trimmed by 5 bases and V by 7 bases; bases with no gene match: 5. Written as DNA, the CDR3 is TGCAGCGCCGAGCGGGAGGGGAACAATGAGCAGTTCTTC. It codes for CSAEREGNNEQFF.

This clone was counted ten times or more. V is TRBV2 and J is TRBJ2-6, with TRBD2 identical over 10 bases. Trimming cost V 7 bases and J 1 base; bases outside gene matches: 13. Germline V gene sequence: CDR1 SNHLY, CDR2 FYNNEI. The CDR3 sequence is 19 residues long. CDR3 protein: CASIHFERGGVSGANVLTF. In DNA form, the CDR3 reads TGTGCCAGCATACATTTCGAGCGGGGGGGAGTATCTGGGGCCAACGTCCTGACTTTC.

At least ten counts were recorded for this clone. The chain has TRBV5-1 and TRBJ2-5; possibly TRBD1 for D (7 bases). Trimming took 4 bases from V and 2 from J, leaving 12 bases between them. The CDR3 is 14 residues long. CDR1 is SGHRS and CDR2 is YFSETQ in the germline V gene. The CDR3 bases are TGCGCCAGCAGCGCGGGACAGCAGCAAGAGACCCAGTACTTC. Translation gives CASSAGQQQETQYF.

At least ten counts were recorded for this clone. The genes are TRBV6-1 and TRBJ1-6; a possible D gene is TRBD1 (5 bases). V lost 2 bases and J 10 bases, leaving 12 bases between the germline ends. Germline CDR1 MNHNS, CDR2 SASEGT. The CDR3 is made up of 14 amino acids. The CDR3 bases are TGTGCCAGCAGTGAACTGGGGGATCCCTCACCCCTCCACTTT. This encodes CASSELGDPSPLHF.

This clone was seen a few times. V usage is TRBV7-2 and J usage is TRBJ1-2, with D unclear. The CDR3 consists of 12 residues. CDR1 SGHTA and CDR2 FQGNSA come from the germline V gene. V shed 6 bases and J shed 8 bases, with 13 bases lying between them. CDR3 bases: TGTGCCAGCAGGGAGTGGGCCTGGGGCTACACCTTC. This codes for CASREWAWGYTF.

This clone was seen ten or more times. The chain carries TRBV7-8 and TRBJ2-1; 8 bases align to TRBD2. Germline values: CDR1 SGHVS, CDR2 FQNEAQ. The CDR3 extends over 14 amino acids. The trim removed 0 bases at V and 8 bases at J, leaving 3 bases unmatched. CDR3 residues: CASSLALAGYEQFF. The CDR3 nucleotides read TGTGCCAGCAGCTTAGCGCTAGCGGGTTATGAGCAGTTCTTC. Filled out from reference TRBV7-8 and TRBJ2-1, the complete variable domain reads GAGVSQSPRYKVAKRGQDVALRCDPISGHVSLFWYQQALGQGPEFLTYFQNEAQLDKSGLPSDRFFAERPEGSVSTLKIQRTQQEDSAVYLCASSLALAGYEQFFGPGTRLTVL.

V gene TRBV2 combines with J gene TRBJ2-1; 8 positions agree with TRBD2. V was clipped by 6 bases and J by 6 bases; unmatched bases: 16. The CDR3 has 17 amino acids. Germline values: CDR1 SNHLY, CDR2 FYNNEI. The CDR3, as DNA: TGTGCCAGCAGGGGGGCCCGGACCGGGACTAGTGTCAATGAGCAGTTCTTC. It specifies CASRGARTGTSVNEQFF.

This clone came up many times. The chain recombines TRBV9 with TRBJ2-7, with D hard to call. With 4 bases removed from V and 7 bases from J, the gap between germline ends came to 18 bases. CDR1 is SGDLS, CDR2 YYNGEE, per germline. The CDR3 contains 14 residues. CDR3 amino acids: CASSKWEVTFEQYF. As DNA, the CDR3 is TGTGCCAGCAGCAAATGGGAAGTGACTTTTGAGCAGTACTTC.

To note about this clone: This sequence may be a read error, since a much larger clone differs from it by one base. The chain joins TRBV7-3 to TRBJ2-3; perhaps TRBD2 as D (5 bases). Germline values: CDR1 SGHTA, CDR2 FQGTGA. CDR3 length: 15 amino acids. The CDR3 DNA follows: TGTGCCAGCAGCTTAATGGGTTCTAGCATAGATACGCATTATTTT. It specifies CASSLMGSSIDTHYF.

This clone has at least ten counts. The chain couples TRBV19 to TRBJ1-4; no clear D gene. Germline V gene sequence: CDR1 LNHDA, CDR2 SQIVND (reference sequence). V lost 5 bases, J lost 4 bases, and 11 bases lay in between. The CDR3 loop spans 14 amino acids. CDR3 sequence: CASSARTDNEKLFF. In DNA form, the CDR3 reads TGTGCCAGTAGTGCGCGGACGGATAATGAAAAACTGTTTTTT.

This clone was observed many times. This chain joins TRBV29-1 and TRBJ1-5; D not resolved. CDR3 size: 13 residues. V dropped 1 base and J dropped 4 bases, with 8 bases sitting between them. Germline V gene sequence: CDR1 SQVTM, CDR2 ANQGSEA. The CDR3 region has the DNA TGCAGCGTTGAAGTTTCGGAGAATCAGCCCCAGCATTTT. The encoded protein is CSVEVSENQPQHF.

This clone was observed many times. CDR3 protein: CASSAGGSSYNEQFF. DNA for the CDR3: TGTGCCAGCAGTGCGGGGGGGAGCTCCTACAATGAGCAGTTCTTC. V usage is TRBV2 and J usage is TRBJ2-1; 8 positions agree with TRBD2. This CDR3 has 15 residues. In germline, CDR1 is SNHLY, CDR2 FYNNEI. V lost 4 bases, J lost 0 bases, and 2 bases stayed unmatched. Using reference TRBV2 and TRBJ2-1 for the parts outside the CDR3, the full variable domain is EPEVTQTPSHQVTQMGQEVILRCVPISNHLYFYWYRQILGQKVEFLVSFYNNEISEKSEIFDDQFSVERPDGSNFTLKIRSTKLEDSAMYFCASSAGGSSYNEQFFGPGTRLTVL.